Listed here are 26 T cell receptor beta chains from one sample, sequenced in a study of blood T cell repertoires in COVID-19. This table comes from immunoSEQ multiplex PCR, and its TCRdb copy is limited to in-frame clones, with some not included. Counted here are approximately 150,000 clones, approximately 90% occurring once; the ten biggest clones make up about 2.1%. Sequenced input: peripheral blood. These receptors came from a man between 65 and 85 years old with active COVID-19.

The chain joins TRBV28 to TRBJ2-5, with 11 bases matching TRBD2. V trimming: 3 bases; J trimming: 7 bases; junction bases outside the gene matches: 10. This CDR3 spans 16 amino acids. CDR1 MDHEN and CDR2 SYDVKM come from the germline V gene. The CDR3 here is CASSLTGTSGTGTQYF. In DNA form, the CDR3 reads TGTGCCAGCAGTTTGACCGGGACTAGCGGAACCGGGACCCAGTACTTC.

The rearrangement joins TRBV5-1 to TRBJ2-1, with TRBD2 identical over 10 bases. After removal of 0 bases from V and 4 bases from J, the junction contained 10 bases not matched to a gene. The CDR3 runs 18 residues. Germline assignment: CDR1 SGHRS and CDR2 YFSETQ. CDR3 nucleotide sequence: TGCGCCAGCAGCTTGGGAAGACTAGCGGGCGGCCCTTACAATGAGCAGTTCTTC. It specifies CASSLGRLAGGPYNEQFF.

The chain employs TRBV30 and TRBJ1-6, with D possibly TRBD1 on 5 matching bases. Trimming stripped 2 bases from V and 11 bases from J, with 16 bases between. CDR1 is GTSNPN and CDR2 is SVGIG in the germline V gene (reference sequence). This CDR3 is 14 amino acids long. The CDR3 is CAWSKQGMTAPLHF. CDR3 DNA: TGTGCCTGGAGTAAGCAGGGTATGACGGCACCCCTCCACTTT. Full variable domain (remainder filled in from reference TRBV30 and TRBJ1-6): SQTIHQWPATLVQPVGSPLSLECTVEGTSNPNLYWYRQAAGRGLQLLFYSVGIGQISSEVPQNLSASRPQDRQFILSSKKLLLSDSGFYLCAWSKQGMTAPLHFGNGTRLTVT.

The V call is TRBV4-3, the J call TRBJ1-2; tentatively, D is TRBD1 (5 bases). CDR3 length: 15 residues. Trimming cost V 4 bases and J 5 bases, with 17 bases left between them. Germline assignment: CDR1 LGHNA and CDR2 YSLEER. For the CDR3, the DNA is TGCGCCAGCAGCCGCAATAGGGGTTCTTCTTATGGCTACACCTTC. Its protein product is CASSRNRGSSYGYTF.

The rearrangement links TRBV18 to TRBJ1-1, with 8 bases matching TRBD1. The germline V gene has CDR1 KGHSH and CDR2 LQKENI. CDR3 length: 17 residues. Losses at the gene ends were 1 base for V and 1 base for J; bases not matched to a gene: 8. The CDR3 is CASSPLLTGAENTEAFF. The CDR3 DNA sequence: TGTGCCAGCTCACCACTCCTGACAGGGGCAGAGAACACTGAAGCTTTCTTT.

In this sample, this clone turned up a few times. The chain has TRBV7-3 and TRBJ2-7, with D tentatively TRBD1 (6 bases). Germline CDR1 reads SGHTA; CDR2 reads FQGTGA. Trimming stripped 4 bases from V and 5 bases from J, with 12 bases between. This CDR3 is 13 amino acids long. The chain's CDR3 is CASSSGQSDEQYF. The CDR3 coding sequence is TGTGCCAGCAGCTCCGGACAGTCAGACGAGCAGTACTTC.

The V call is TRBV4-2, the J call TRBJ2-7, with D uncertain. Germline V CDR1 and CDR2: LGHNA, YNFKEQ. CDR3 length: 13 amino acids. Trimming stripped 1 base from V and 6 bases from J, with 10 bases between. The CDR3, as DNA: TGTGCCAGCAGCCAAGGAGGAGAAGGCGAGCAGTACTTC. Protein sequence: CASSQGGEGEQYF.

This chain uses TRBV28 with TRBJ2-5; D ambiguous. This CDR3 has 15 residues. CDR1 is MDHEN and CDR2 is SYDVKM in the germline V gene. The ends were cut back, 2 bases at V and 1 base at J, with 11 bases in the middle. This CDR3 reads CASSLRGRTQETQYF. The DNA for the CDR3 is TGTGCCAGCAGTTTAAGAGGCAGAACCCAAGAGACCCAGTACTTC.

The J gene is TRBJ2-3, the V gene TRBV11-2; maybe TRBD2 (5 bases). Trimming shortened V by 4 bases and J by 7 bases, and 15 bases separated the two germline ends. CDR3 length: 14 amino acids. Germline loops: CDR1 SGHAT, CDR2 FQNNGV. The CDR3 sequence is CASSYGLHGNTQYF. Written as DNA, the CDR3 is TGTGCCAGCAGCTACGGACTGCACGGGAATACGCAGTATTTT. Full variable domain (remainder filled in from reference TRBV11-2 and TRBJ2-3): EAGVAQSPRYKIIEKRQSVAFWCNPISGHATLYWYQQILGQGPKLLIQFQNNGVVDDSQLPKDRFSAERLKGVDSTLKIQPAKLEDSAVYLCASSYGLHGNTQYFGPGTRLTVL.

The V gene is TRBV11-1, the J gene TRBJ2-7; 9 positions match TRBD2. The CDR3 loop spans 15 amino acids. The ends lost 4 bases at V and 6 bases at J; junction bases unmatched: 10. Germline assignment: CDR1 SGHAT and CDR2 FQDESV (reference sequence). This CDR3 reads CASSSGLAGGVEQYF. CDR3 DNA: TGTGCCAGCAGCTCGGGACTAGCTGGTGGGGTCGAGCAGTACTTC.

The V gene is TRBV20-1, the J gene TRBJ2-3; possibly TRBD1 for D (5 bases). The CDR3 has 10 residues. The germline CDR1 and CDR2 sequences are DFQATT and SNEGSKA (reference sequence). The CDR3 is CTSGIDTQYF. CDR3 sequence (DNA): TGCACATCAGGGATAGATACGCAGTATTTT.

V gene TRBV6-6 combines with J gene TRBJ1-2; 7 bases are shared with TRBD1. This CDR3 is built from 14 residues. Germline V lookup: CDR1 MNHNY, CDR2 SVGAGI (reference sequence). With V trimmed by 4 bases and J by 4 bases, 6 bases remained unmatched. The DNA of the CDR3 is TGTGCCAGCAGTTGGCCCGGGACAGTCTATGGCTACACCTTC. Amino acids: CASSWPGTVYGYTF.

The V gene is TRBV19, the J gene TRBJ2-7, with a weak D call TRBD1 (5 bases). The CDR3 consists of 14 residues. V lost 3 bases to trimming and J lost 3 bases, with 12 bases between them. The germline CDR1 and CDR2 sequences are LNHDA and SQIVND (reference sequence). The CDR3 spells CASSMPRGYYEQYF. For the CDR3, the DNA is TGTGCCAGTAGTATGCCTAGGGGCTACTACGAGCAGTACTTC.

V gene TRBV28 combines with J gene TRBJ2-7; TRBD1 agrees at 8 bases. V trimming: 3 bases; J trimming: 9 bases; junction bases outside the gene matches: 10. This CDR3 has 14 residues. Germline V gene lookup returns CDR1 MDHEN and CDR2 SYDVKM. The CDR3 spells CASSLDRVEAGQYF. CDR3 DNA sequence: TGTGCCAGCAGTTTGGACAGGGTGGAGGCTGGGCAGTACTTC.

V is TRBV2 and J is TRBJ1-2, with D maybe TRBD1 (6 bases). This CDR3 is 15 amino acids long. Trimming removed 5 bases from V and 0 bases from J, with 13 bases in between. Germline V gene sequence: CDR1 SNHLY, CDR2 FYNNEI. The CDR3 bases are TGTGCCAGCAGTCCACGAGACAGGCCTAACTATGGCTACACCTTC. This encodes CASSPRDRPNYGYTF.

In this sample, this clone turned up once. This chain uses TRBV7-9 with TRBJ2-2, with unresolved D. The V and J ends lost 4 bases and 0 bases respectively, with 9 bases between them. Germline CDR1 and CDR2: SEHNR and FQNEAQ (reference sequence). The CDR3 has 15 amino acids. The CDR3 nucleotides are TGTGCCAGCAGCTCCCCCAGGCCGAACACCGGGGAGCTGTTTTTT. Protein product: CASSSPRPNTGELFF. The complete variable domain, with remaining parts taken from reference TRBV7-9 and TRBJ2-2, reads DTGVSQNPRHKITKRGQNVTFRCDPISEHNRLYWYRQTLGQGPEFLTYFQNEAQLEKSRLLSDRFSAERPKGSFSTLEIQRTEQGDSAMYLCASSSPRPNTGELFFGEGSRLTVL.

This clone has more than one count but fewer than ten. The DNA for the CDR3 is TGCGCCAGCAGCCAATGGGCAGGGGTTCGGACAGATACGCAGTATTTT. Translated: CASSQWAGVRTDTQYF. This rearrangement joins TRBV4-1 to TRBJ2-3; D is perhaps TRBD1 (6 bases). CDR3 length: 16 residues. Germline V gives CDR1 MGHRA, CDR2 YSYEKL. V lost 2 bases and J lost 3, with 15 bases in between.

CDR3 region: CASSSQGSGITEAFF. The CDR3 region has the DNA TGTGCCAGCAGCTCACAGGGCTCGGGGATCACTGAAGCTTTCTTT. The chain joins TRBV7-3 to TRBJ1-1; possible D gene TRBD1, 6 bases. Trimming removed 4 bases at V and 4 bases at J, with 16 bases between. Germline V gene sequence: CDR1 SGHTA, CDR2 FQGTGA. The CDR3 length is 15 residues.

The CDR3 nucleotides are TGTGCCAGCAGTTTTCCGGGTACTGAAGCTTTCTTT. Its protein product is CASSFPGTEAFF. J is TRBJ1-1 and V is TRBV28; the D is unclear. This CDR3 comprises 12 residues. From germline, CDR1 is MDHEN and CDR2 SYDVKM. V lost 3 bases to trimming and J lost 5 bases, with 7 bases between them.

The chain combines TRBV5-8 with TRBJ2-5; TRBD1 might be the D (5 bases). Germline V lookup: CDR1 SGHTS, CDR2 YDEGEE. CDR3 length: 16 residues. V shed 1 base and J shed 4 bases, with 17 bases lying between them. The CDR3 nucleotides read TGTGCCAGCAGCTTGCCAGGGCATACATCGGGAGAGACCCAGTACTTC. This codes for CASSLPGHTSGETQYF.

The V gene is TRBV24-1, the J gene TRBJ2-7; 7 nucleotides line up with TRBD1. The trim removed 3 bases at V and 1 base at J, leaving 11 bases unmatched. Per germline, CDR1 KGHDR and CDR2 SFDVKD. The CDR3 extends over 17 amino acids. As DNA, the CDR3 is TGTGCCACCAGTGATCCTGCAGGACAGGCTATTTCCTACGAGCAGTACTTC. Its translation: CATSDPAGQAISYEQYF.

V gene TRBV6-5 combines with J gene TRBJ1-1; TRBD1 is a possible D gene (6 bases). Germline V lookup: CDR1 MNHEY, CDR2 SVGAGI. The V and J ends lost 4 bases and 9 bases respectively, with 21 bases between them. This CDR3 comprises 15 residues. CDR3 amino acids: CASSSSLGTRGKAFF. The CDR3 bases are TGTGCCAGCAGTTCCTCTCTGGGGACACGGGGAAAAGCTTTCTTT.

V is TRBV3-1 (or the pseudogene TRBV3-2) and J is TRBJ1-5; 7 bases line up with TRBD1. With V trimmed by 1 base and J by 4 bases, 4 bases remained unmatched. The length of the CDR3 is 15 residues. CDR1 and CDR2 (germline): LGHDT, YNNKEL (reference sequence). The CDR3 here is CASSQAGQQNQPQHF. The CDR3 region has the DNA TGTGCCAGCAGCCAAGCGGGACAGCAGAATCAGCCCCAGCATTTT.

CDR3 in amino acids: CASSEGGAGTEAFF. CDR3 nucleotide sequence: TGCGCCAGCAGTGAGGGGGGCGCAGGCACTGAAGCTTTCTTT. The chain uses TRBV10-1 and TRBJ1-1, with TRBD1 as a possible D gene (6 bases). Trimming cost V 2 bases and J 4 bases, with 11 bases left between them. Looked up from germline, CDR1 is WNHNN and CDR2 is SYGVQD (reference sequence). The CDR3 contains 14 residues.

In DNA, the CDR3 is TGTGCCAGCAGTGAGCGCGTAAGCTCCTACAATGAGCAGTTCTTC. Its translation: CASSERVSSYNEQFF. The chain couples TRBV2 to TRBJ2-1, with D uncertain. Trimming took off 3 bases at V and 0 bases at J, with 9 bases between the two ends. CDR1 and CDR2 (germline): SNHLY, FYNNEI. The CDR3 runs to 15 residues.

In DNA, the CDR3 is TGTGCCAGCAGCCCGGACTACAGTTCCTACAATGAGCAGTTCTTC. Translating gives CASSPDYSSYNEQFF. The rearrangement links TRBV7-3 to TRBJ2-1; D is perhaps TRBD2 (6 bases). Germline V lookup: CDR1 SGHTA, CDR2 FQGTGA. The ends were cut back, 5 bases at V and 1 base at J, with 12 bases in the middle. The CDR3 is made up of 15 amino acids.